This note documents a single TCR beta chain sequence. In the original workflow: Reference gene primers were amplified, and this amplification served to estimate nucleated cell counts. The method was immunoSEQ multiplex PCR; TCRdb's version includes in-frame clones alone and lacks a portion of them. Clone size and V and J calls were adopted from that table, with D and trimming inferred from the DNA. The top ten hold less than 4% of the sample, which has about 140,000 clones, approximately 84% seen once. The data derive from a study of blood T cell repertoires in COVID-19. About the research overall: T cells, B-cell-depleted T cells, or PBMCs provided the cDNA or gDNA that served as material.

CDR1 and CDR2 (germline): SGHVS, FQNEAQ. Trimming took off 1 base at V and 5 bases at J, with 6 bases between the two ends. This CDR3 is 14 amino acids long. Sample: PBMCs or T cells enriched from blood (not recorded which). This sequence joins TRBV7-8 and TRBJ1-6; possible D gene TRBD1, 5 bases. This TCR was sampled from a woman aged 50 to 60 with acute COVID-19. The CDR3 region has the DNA TGTGCCAGCAGCTTAGGGGGGGATAATTCACCCCTCCACTTT. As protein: CASSLGGDNSPLHF.